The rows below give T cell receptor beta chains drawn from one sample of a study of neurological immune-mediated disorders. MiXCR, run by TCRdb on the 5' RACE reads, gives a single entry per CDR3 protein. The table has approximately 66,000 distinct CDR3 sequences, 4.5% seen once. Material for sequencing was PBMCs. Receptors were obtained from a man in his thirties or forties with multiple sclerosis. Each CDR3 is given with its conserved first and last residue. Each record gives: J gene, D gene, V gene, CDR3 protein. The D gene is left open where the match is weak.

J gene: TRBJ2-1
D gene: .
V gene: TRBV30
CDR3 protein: CAWSRSGNEQFF

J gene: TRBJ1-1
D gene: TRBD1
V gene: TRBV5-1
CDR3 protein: CASSAQGIDLNTEAFF

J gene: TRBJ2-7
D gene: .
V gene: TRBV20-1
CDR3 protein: CSASLEYEQYF

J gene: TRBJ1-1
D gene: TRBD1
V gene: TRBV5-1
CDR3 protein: CASSITGGGTEAFF

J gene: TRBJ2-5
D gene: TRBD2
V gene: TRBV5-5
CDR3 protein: CASSLVSGVQETQYF

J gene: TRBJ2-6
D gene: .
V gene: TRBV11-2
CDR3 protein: CASSLIQGTGANVLTF

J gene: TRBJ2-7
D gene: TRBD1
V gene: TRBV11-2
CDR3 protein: CASSAGQGINEQYF

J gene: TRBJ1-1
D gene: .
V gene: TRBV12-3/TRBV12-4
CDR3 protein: CASSTVGGRGTEAFF

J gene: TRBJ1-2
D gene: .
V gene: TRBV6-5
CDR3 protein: CASSQIKGLYGYTF

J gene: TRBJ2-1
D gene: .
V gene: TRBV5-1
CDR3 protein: CASSFQDRLGDEQFF

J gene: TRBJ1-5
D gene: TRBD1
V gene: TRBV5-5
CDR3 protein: CASSPYGQGDQPQHF

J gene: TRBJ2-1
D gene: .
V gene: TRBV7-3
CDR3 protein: CASSSRGEQFF

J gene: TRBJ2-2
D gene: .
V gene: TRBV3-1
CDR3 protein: CASSQSGRAGELFF

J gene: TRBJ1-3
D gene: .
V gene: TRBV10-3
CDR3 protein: CAISLRGGKTIYF

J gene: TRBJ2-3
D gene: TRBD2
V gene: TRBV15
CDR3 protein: CATSRTSGGVDGTQYF

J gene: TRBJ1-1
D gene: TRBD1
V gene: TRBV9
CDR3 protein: CASSATGGFMNTEAFF

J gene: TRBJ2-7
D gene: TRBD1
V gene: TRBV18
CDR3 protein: CASSSDRGLYEQYF

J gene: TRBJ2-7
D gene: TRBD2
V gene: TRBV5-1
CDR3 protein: CASTSGAFGRDYEQYF

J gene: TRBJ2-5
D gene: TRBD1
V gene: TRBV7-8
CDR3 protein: CASSLDPRGSLWETQYF

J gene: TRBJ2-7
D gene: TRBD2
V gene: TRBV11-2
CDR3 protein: CASSTLAGVAYEQYF

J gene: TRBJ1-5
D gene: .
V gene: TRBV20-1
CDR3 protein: CSARGGQASDQPQHF

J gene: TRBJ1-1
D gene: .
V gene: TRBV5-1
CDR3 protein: CASSLGGMNTEAFF

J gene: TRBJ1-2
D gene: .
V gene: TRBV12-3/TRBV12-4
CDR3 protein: CASSPLMGYTF

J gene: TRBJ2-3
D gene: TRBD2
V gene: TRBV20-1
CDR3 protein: CSARGGPGTLDTQYF

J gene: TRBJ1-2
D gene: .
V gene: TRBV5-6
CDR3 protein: CASSSDGRNYGYTF

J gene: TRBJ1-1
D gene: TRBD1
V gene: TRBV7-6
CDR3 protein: CASSSRDRLGTEAFF

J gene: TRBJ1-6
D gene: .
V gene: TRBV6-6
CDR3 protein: CASSYYLRAAGDNSPLHF

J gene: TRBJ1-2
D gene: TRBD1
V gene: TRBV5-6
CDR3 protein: CASSWGQTGVGYTF

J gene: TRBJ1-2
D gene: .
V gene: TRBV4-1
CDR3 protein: CASSQDNRETVIDYGYTF

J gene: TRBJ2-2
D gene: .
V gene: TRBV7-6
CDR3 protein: CASSPGTTGELFF

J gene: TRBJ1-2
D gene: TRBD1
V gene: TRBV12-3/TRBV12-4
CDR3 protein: CASSPRTGNNYGYTF

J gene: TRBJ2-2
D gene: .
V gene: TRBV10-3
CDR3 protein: CAISGRGANTGELFF

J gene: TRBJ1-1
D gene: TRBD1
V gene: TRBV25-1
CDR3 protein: CASSAYGQGETEAFF

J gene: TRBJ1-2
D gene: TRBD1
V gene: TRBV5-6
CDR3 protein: CASSPTTGTGGYTF

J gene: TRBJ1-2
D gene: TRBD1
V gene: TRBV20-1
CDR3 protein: CSARATTGGQNYGYTF

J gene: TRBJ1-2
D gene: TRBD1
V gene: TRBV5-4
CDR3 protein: CASSLDRGKGYTF

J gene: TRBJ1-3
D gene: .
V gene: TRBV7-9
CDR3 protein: CASSLAPGSTGNTIYF

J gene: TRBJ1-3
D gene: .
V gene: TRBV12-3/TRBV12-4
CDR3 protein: CAGGVNSGNTIYF

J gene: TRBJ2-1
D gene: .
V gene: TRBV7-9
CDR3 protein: CASSLTLGGYNEQFF

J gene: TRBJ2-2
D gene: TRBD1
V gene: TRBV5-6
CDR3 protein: CASSIQGAGELFF

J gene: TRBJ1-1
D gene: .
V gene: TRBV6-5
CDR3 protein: CASSFEGRVNTEAFF

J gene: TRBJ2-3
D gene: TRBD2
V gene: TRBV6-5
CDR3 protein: CASSRKVGGGSTDTQYF